This record concerns one TCR beta chain sequence. Its antigen target is currently unknown. No per-base quality is available; no much larger clone lies one base away. The sample originates from a study of glioma-infiltrating T cells (dated by TCRdb to the mid-2010s). For context, the study as a whole: TCR alpha- and beta-chain repertoires were sequenced from glioma tissue, non-neoplastic brain tissue and matched peripheral blood mononuclear cells. To gauge divergence between tissue and blood T-cell populations, every tissue-infiltrating repertoire was compared against the peripheral blood repertoire from the same patient. The paired cohort comprised three low-grade glioma patients, 8 or 9 primary glioblastoma patients and three non-glioma patients contributing non-neoplastic brain tissue.

Study-wide conclusions, independent of this receptor: VJ-independent divergence between tissue and blood was found to be below expectation in non-neoplastic patients but above expectation in all gliomas, particularly low-grade gliomas. Small numbers underpinned the group comparisons: under ten glioblastoma patients, three low-grade glioma patients and three non-neoplastic patients. Very few CDR3 sequences were found to be shared between tissue and blood, and this scarcity was attributed to high CDR3 diversity and limited sampling.

TCR alpha and beta CDR3 regions were amplified with the iRepertoire nested amplicon-rescue multiplex PCR (arm-PCR) platform from RNA. One-step reverse transcription and amplification used roughly 95-450 ng of tissue mRNA or PBMC total RNA as input. Following bead purification, Illumina adapters were added by a secondary multiplex PCR, and libraries between 200 and 400 bp were gel-purified. Libraries carried internal 6-nucleotide barcodes used for demultiplexing. Libraries were sequenced on an Illumina MiSeq with 2x220 or 2x250 nucleotide paired-end reads. Regarding the original processing steps: Paired reads were merged with FLASH 1.2.11 and aligned to the GRCh37 human genome with BWA-MEM before extracting TRA and TRB reads. For V and J assignment, an IMGT-derived reference of cassette sequences and CDR3 motifs that included pseudogenes was used. Reads were translated in three frames, and productive CDR3s were defined as those with a C...FGXG motif and no stop codons. A clonotype was defined as a unique combination of a V-J cassette pair and a CDR3 amino acid sequence. Hamming distance filtering was applied to reads, with thresholds set by the sequence error rate of each sample in mapped regions. The public reads were reprocessed in TCRdb via fastp at Q25 and MiXCR, keeping in-frame beta chains. Duplicate CDR3 protein sequences are folded into a single record with the most common DNA and genes. These V and J calls are TCRdb output, not the study's own analysis. For this sample there are roughly 200,000 distinct CDR3 sequences; 25% to 35% appear just once. The top ten clonotypes cover over 20% of the sample.

This TCR was recovered from a human donor with low-grade glioma or glioblastoma, undergoing nonglioma brain surgery, or in good health (not recorded which). Material for sequencing was glioma tissue, nonneoplastic brain tissue, or PBMCs (not recorded which).

The CDR3 protein: CASSLNRGQTEAFF. DNA sequence: TGTGCCAGCAGCTTGAACAGGGGGCAAACTGAAGCTTTCTTT. The receptor chain draws on TRBV7-9 and TRBJ1-1; 9 bases in between match TRBD1. From the cysteine through the phenylalanine, the CDR3 covers 14 amino acids. Only the CDR3 DNA is retained, 42 bases long and in frame from the first base. The germline V gene (reference sequence) yields SEHNR for CDR1 and FQNEAQ for CDR2. Trimming accounts for 3 bases at V and 5 bases at J, while the number of junction bases matched to no gene is 4. Reference TRBV7-9 and TRBJ1-1 genes cover what lies past the CDR3, so the full variable domain is DTGVSQNPRHKITKRGQNVTFRCDPISEHNRLYWYRQTLGQGPEFLTYFQNEAQLEKSRLLSDRFSAERPKGSFSTLEIQRTEQGDSAMYLCASSLNRGQTEAFFGQGTRLTVV.